The subject of this entry is one T cell receptor beta chain. Its target antigen remains unknown. Per-nucleotide qualities are absent, and no much larger clonotype sits a single base away. This entry belongs to a study of CD8 T cells in ankylosing spondylitis (dated by TCRdb to 2015 to 2018). Broadly, across the study: To find TCR variants linked to disease, the study profiled T cell receptor beta repertoires in ankylosing spondylitis patients and healthy donors. Samples of peripheral blood were taken, and for ankylosing spondylitis patients, synovial fluid was collected as well. In total, the full study cohort was made up of 85 to 140 healthy donors and 25 to 30 ankylosing spondylitis patients. The investigation overall reported the following: The disease-linked clones had a CD8+ phenotype and were found at relatively low frequencies in peripheral blood. Some TCR beta motif variants had previously been reported in synovial fluid and blood of reactive arthritis patients, which suggested common disease-initiation mechanisms. The disease-linked clones were reported as significantly enriched in matched synovial fluid samples from ankylosing spondylitis patients. A TCR beta motif made up of several highly homologous amino acid variants appeared to be characteristic of blood from ankylosing spondylitis patients.

Instrument on record: Illumina HiSeq 2500. TCR beta libraries were prepared by quantitative 5'-RACE with molecular barcodes. Under the source paper's analysis protocol: A new computational method, built on a probabilistic model of VDJ rearrangement, was used to identify disease-linked TCR variants. TCRdb reworked the public reads: Q25 trimming with fastp, MiXCR clone assembly, productive beta chains retained. Merged by CDR3 protein, the rows form single entries marked with the most common genes and DNA. The authors' filters were not applied to this entry. Recorded for this sample are about 220,000 distinct CDR3 sequences; 6% to 8% of them occurred a single time. 13% to 15% of the sample comes from the top ten. The CDR3 spans 15 residues, from the cysteine through the phenylalanine. Only the CDR3 part of the read is kept: 45 bases, read in frame from the first base. Trimming costs V 6 bases and J 4 bases, and their ends lie 18 bases apart. The germline V gene gives CDR1 as KGHSH and CDR2 as LQKENI.

Sequencing input: blood, either unsorted or a sorted T cell fraction (not recorded which). This clonotype was sampled from a male donor with ankylosing spondylitis. The sequence links TRBV18 to TRBJ1-2; the D gene is not confidently resolved. The nucleotide sequence reads TGTGCCAGCTCGCCTCCAAGGGCGGAGTTCTATGGCTACACCTTC. Its protein product is CASSPPRAEFYGYTF.